These T cell receptor beta chains were read from a single sample in a study of blood T cells in healthy people across ages. MiXCR was run by TCRdb on the 5' RACE reads, yielding one entry per CDR3 protein. Of around 850,000 distinct CDR3 sequences in the sample, around 34% were seen once. Sequencing was done on a sample of blood. Source of these receptors: a man aged 18 to 30 in good health. Each CDR3 is given with its conserved first and last residue. Fields, in order: clone size, D gene, V gene, J gene, CDR3 protein, CDR3 DNA. D genes are given only for firm matches. Rows give clone size only sometimes, using once, few, many, or a class for an expanded clone.

clone size: few; D gene: TRBD1; V gene: TRBV20-1; J gene: TRBJ2-7; CDR3 protein: CSARAGTGGLYEQYF; CDR3 DNA: TGCAGTGCTAGAGCTGGGACAGGGGGGCTCTACGAGCAGTACTTC
clone size: NA; D gene: NA; V gene: TRBV7-2; J gene: TRBJ2-7; CDR3 protein: CASSLNPRYEQYF; CDR3 DNA: TGTGCCAGCAGCTTAAACCCCAGGTACGAGCAGTACTTC
clone size: NA; D gene: NA; V gene: TRBV20-1; J gene: TRBJ1-2; CDR3 protein: CSASGAARPGYTF; CDR3 DNA: TGCAGTGCTAGTGGGGCCGCCAGGCCTGGCTACACCTTC
clone size: NA; D gene: NA; V gene: TRBV27; J gene: TRBJ2-5; CDR3 protein: CASSLSFGTQYF; CDR3 DNA: TGTGCCAGCAGTTTATCGTTTGGGACCCAGTACTTC
clone size: many; D gene: NA; V gene: TRBV7-2; J gene: TRBJ1-2; CDR3 protein: CASSLADSIGGYTF; CDR3 DNA: TGTGCCAGCAGCTTAGCCGACAGTATAGGGGGCTACACCTTC
clone size: few; D gene: TRBD2; V gene: TRBV5-1; J gene: TRBJ2-3; CDR3 protein: CASSHGLASDTQYF; CDR3 DNA: TGCGCCAGCAGCCACGGACTAGCCTCAGATACGCAGTATTTT
clone size: many; D gene: NA; V gene: TRBV27; J gene: TRBJ2-3; CDR3 protein: CASSFFSTDTQYF; CDR3 DNA: TGTGCCAGCAGTTTCTTTAGCACAGATACGCAGTATTTT
clone size: few; D gene: NA; V gene: TRBV12-3/TRBV12-4; J gene: TRBJ1-4; CDR3 protein: CASSLPVANEKLFF; CDR3 DNA: TGTGCCAGCAGTTTACCGGTGGCTAATGAAAAACTGTTTTTT
clone size: NA; D gene: TRBD2; V gene: TRBV5-1; J gene: TRBJ2-3; CDR3 protein: CASSLGTTSSTDTQYF; CDR3 DNA: TGCGCCAGCAGCTTAGGGACTACCTCTAGCACAGATACGCAGTATTTT
clone size: few; D gene: NA; V gene: TRBV4-2; J gene: TRBJ2-1; CDR3 protein: CASSQGVSGNEQFF; CDR3 DNA: TGTGCCAGCAGCCAAGGGGTCAGCGGCAATGAGCAGTTCTTC
clone size: NA; D gene: NA; V gene: TRBV12-3/TRBV12-4; J gene: TRBJ1-4; CDR3 protein: CASTRMGGLEKLFF; CDR3 DNA: TGTGCCAGCACCCGGATGGGGGGTCTCGAAAAACTGTTTTTT
clone size: NA; D gene: TRBD1; V gene: TRBV4-1; J gene: TRBJ1-5; CDR3 protein: CASSLIRDRGFQPQHF; CDR3 DNA: TGCGCCAGCAGTCTCATCCGGGACAGAGGTTTTCAGCCCCAGCATTTT
clone size: many; D gene: NA; V gene: TRBV9; J gene: TRBJ2-3; CDR3 protein: CASSGLSRTDTQYF; CDR3 DNA: TGTGCCAGCAGCGGTCTCAGTCGCACAGATACGCAGTATTTT
clone size: few; D gene: NA; V gene: TRBV2; J gene: TRBJ2-4; CDR3 protein: CASSDRRNIQYF; CDR3 DNA: TGTGCCAGCAGTGATAGAAGAAACATTCAGTACTTC
clone size: few; D gene: TRBD1; V gene: TRBV20-1; J gene: TRBJ1-6; CDR3 protein: CSARGQGRESSYNSPLHF; CDR3 DNA: TGCAGTGCGAGGGGGCAAGGACGGGAAAGCTCCTATAATTCACCCCTCCACTTT
clone size: NA; D gene: NA; V gene: TRBV20-1; J gene: TRBJ1-2; CDR3 protein: CSASGGGYTF; CDR3 DNA: TGCAGTGCTAGTGGCGGTGGCTACACCTTC
clone size: NA; D gene: NA; V gene: TRBV10-3; J gene: TRBJ2-5; CDR3 protein: CAINADNQETQYF; CDR3 DNA: TGTGCCATCAATGCGGACAACCAAGAGACCCAGTACTTC